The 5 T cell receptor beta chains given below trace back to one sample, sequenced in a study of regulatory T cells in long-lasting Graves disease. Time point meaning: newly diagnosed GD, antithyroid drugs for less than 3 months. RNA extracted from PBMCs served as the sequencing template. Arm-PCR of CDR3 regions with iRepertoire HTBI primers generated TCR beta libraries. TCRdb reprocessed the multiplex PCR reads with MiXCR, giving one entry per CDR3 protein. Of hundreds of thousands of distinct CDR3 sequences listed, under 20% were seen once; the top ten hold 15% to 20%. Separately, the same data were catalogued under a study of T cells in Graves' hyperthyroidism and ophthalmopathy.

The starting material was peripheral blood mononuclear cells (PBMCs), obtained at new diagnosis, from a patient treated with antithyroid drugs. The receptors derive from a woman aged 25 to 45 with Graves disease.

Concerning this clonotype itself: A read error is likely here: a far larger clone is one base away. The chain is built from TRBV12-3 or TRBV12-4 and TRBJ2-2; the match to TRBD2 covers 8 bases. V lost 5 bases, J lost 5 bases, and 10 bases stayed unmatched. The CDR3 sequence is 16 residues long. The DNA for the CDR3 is TGTGCCAGCAGTGACGGACTAGCCGCGGAAACCGGGGAGCTGTTTTTT. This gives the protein CASSDGLAAETGELFF.

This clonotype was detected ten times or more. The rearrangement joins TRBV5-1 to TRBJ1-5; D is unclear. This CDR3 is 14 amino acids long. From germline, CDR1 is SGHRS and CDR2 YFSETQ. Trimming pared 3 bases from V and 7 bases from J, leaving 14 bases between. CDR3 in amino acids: CASSSGREGQPQHF. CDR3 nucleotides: TGCGCCAGCAGCTCGGGTCGGGAGGGACAGCCCCAGCATTTT.

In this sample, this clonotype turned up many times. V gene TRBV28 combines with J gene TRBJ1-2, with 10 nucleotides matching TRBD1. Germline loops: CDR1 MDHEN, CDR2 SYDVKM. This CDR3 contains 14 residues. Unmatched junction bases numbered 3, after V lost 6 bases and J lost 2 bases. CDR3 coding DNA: TGTGCCAGCAGGAAGACAGGGGGCAACTATGGCTACACCTTC. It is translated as CASRKTGGNYGYTF.

The CDR3 protein is CSAEPRTGRTYEQYF. The DNA of the CDR3 is TGCAGTGCTGAACCTCGAACCGGGAGAACCTACGAGCAGTACTTC. The V and J genes are TRBV20-1 and TRBJ2-7; D is perhaps TRBD2 (6 bases). The CDR3 length is 15 residues. Trimming left V 5 bases short and J 2 bases short, with 19 bases between. Germline CDR1 is DFQATT and CDR2 is SNEGSKA (reference sequence).

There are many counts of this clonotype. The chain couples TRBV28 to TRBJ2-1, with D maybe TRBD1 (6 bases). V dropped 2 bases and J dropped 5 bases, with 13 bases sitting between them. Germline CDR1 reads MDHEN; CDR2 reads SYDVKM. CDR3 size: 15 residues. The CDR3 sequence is CASSLGPTGNNEQFF. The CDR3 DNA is TGTGCCAGCAGTTTAGGGCCCACAGGGAACAATGAGCAGTTCTTC. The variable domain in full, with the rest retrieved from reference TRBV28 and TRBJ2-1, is DVKVTQSSRYLVKRTGEKVFLECVQDMDHENMFWYRQDPGLGLRLIYFSYDVKMKEKGDIPEGYSVSREKKERFSLILESASTNQTSMYLCASSLGPTGNNEQFFGPGTRLTVL.